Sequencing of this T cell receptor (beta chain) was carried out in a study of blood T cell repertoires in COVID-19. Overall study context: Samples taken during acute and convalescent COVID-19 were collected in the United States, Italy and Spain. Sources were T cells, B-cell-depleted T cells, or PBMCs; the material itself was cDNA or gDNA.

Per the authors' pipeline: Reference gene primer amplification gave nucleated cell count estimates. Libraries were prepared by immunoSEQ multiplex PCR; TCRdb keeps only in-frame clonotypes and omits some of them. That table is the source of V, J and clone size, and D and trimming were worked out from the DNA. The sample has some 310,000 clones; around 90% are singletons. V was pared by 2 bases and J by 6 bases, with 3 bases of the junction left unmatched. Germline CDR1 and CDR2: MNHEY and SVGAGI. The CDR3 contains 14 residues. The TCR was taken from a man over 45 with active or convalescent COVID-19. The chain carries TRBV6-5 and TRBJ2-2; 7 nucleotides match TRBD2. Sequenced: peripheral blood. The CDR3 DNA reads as TGTGCCAGCAGTTACCTTACTAGCGCCGGGGAGCTGTTTTTT. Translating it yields CASSYLTSAGELFF.